This T cell receptor beta chain was captured by sequencing in a study of blood T cell repertoires in COVID-19. The CDR3 is 14 amino acids. From germline, CDR1 is SGHRS and CDR2 YFSETQ. Trimming stripped 4 bases from V and 0 bases from J, with 10 bases between. Profiling relied on immunoSEQ multiplex PCR, and the TCRdb table lists in-frame clones only, not all of them. The sample has about 130,000 clones, approximately 81% seen once. The genes are TRBV5-1 and TRBJ1-1; the D is unclear. The sequence came from a man aged 60-69 years with acute or convalescent COVID-19. The sample was peripheral blood. CDR3 amino acids: CASSLVGLNTEAFF. The CDR3 DNA is TGCGCCAGCAGCCTGGTCGGTCTGAACACTGAAGCTTTCTTT.